This TCR beta chain was observed in a study of blood T cell repertoires in COVID-19. Libraries were prepared by immunoSEQ multiplex PCR; TCRdb keeps only in-frame clonotypes and omits some of them. The sample shows about 330,000 clones, approximately 87% of them seen only once. The CDR3 is 18 amino acids. Between the trimmed V and J ends, which lost 3 bases and 0 bases, there was a span of 19 bases. Germline V lookup: CDR1 SGHDT, CDR2 YYEEEE. Participants' own reports of clinical history determined their cohort assignment. This sequence was found in a woman aged 25 to 39 who had recovered from COVID-19. Material for sequencing was PBMCs or T cells enriched from blood (not recorded which). This chain uses TRBV5-6 with TRBJ2-4; a weak D match, TRBD1 (5 bases). In DNA, the CDR3 is TGTGCCAGCAGCTACAAGGTCCGACAGCCCCTAGCCAAAAACATTCAGTACTTC. Encoded protein: CASSYKVRQPLAKNIQYF.